This passage covers 6 T cell receptor beta chains from one sample sequenced in a study of Tregs in tolerant kidney transplant recipients. The method was immunoSEQ multiplex PCR; TCRdb's version includes in-frame clones alone and lacks a portion of them. The table records 15,000 to 20,000 clones, over 50% of them present only once. No antigen has been identified for these receptors. Sequenced input: Tregs from blood cultured with allogeneic cells. The receptor set was obtained from a human donor in good health.

V and J are TRBV6-5 and TRBJ1-1, with D tentatively TRBD1 (5 bases). The CDR3 totals 12 residues. CDR1 and CDR2 (germline): MNHEY, SVGAGI. Between the trimmed V and J ends, which lost 5 bases and 10 bases, there was a span of 14 bases. DNA for the CDR3: TGTGCCAGCAGTCCGGGGACTGTAGCAGCTTTCTTT. This gives the protein CASSPGTVAAFF.

The chain recombines TRBV9 with TRBJ2-2; no reliable D call. The CDR3 is made up of 14 amino acids. V was clipped by 3 bases and J by 4 bases, with 10 bases between them. Germline V gene lookup returns CDR1 SGDLS and CDR2 YYNGEE. The CDR3 loop reads CASSAGGFTGELFF. The CDR3 coding sequence is TGTGCCAGCAGCGCGGGCGGCTTCACCGGGGAGCTGTTTTTT. Supplemented by reference TRBV9 and TRBJ2-2, the full variable domain reads DSGVTQTPKHLITATGQRVTLRCSPRSGDLSVYWYQQSLDQGLQFLIQYYNGEERAKGNILERFSAQQFPDLHSELNLSSLELGDSALYFCASSAGGFTGELFFGEGSRLTVL.

This chain joins TRBV7-9 and TRBJ1-1; no clear D. V was clipped by 1 base and J by 1 base, with 7 bases between them. Germline CDR1 reads SEHNR; CDR2 reads FQNEAQ (reference sequence). The CDR3 totals 14 residues. CDR3 sequence: CASSLGQKNTEAFF. CDR3 DNA: TGTGCCAGCAGCTTAGGGCAGAAGAACACTGAAGCTTTCTTT.

This clone has a handful of counts. The chain couples TRBV5-4 to TRBJ2-5; D possibly matches TRBD1 or TRBD2 (6 bases each). CDR3 length: 14 residues. Trimming took off 0 bases at V and 5 bases at J, with 11 bases between the two ends. Germline CDR1 SGHNT, CDR2 YYREEE (reference sequence). Here the CDR3 reads CASSLGQAGETQYF. The CDR3 DNA reads as TGTGCCAGCAGCTTGGGACAGGCGGGGGAGACCCAGTACTTC.

The chain couples TRBV21-1 to TRBJ2-7; TRBD1 reflects the table's D call only, with no check against the DNA. TRBV21-1 is labeled a pseudogene. This CDR3 has 15 residues. Here the CDR3 DNA reads TGTGCCAGCAGCAAAGAGGAGACAGGGCTCTACGAGCAGTACTTC. Residues: CASSKEETGLYEQYF.

J is TRBJ1-4 and V is TRBV9; D is possibly TRBD1 (6 bases). The CDR3 runs to 15 residues. Looked up from germline, CDR1 is SGDLS and CDR2 is YYNGEE. The V and J ends lost 4 bases and 4 bases respectively, with 14 bases between them. The CDR3 nucleotides read TGTGCCAGCAGCTTGGAGGGGGGTTTTAATGAAAAACTGTTTTTT. It translates to CASSLEGGFNEKLFF.